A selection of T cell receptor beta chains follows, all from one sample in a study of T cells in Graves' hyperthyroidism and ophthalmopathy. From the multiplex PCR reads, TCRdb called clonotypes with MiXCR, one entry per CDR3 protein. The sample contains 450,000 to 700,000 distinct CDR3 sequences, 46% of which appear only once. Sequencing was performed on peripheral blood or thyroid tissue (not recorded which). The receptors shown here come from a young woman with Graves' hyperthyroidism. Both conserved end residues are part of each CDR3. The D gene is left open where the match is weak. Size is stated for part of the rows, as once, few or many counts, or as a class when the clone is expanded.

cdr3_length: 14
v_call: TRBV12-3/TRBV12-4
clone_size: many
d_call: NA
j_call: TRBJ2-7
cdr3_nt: TGTGCCAGCAGTTCCTCGGGACAATTTTACGAGCAGTACTTC
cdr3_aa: CASSSSGQFYEQYF

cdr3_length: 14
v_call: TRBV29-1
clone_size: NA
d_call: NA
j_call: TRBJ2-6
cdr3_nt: TGCAGCCCCTCGGTGCACTCTGGGGCCAACGTCCTGACTTTC
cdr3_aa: CSPSVHSGANVLTF

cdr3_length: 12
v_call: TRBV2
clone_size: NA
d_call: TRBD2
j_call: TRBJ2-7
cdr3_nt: TGTGCCAGCTACGGGGGGAGCTACGAGCAGTACTTC
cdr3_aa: CASYGGSYEQYF

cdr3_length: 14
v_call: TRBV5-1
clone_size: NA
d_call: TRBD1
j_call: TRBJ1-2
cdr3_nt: TGCGCCAGCAGCTCGGGACAGGGGATCGGTGGCTACACCTTC
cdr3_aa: CASSSGQGIGGYTF

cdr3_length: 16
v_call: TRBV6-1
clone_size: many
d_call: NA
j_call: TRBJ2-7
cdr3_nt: TGTGCCAGCAGGGCCGGGTCGCTGAAGAGCCCCTACGAGCAGTACTTC
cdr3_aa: CASRAGSLKSPYEQYF

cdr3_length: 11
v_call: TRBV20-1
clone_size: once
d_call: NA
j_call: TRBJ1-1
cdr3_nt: TGCAGTGCTAGGCGTCAGGGGCAAGCTTTCTTT
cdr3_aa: CSARRQGQAFF

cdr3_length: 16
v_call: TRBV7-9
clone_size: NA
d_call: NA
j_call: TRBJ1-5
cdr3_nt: TGTGCCAGCTCACCACGGGGGGCCCGAAGCAGCCAGCCCCAGCATTTT
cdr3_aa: CASSPRGARSSQPQHF

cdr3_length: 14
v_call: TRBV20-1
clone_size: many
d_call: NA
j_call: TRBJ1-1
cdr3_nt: TGCAGTGCTAGTATAGGCGGGGGGGACACTGAAGCTTTCTTT
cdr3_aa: CSASIGGGDTEAFF

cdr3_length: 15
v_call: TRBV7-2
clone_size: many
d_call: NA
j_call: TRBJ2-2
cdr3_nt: TGTGCCAGCAGCCCGCGGGACAGCGTCACCGGGGAGCTGTTTTTT
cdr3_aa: CASSPRDSVTGELFF

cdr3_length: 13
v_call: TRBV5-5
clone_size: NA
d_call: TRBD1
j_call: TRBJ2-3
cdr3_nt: TGTGCCAGCAGTTGGGACAGGGAGGATACGCAGTATTTT
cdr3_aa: CASSWDREDTQYF

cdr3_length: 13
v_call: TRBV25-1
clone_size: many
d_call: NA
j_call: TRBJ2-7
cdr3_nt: TGTGCCAGCAGTGATGAGGGGTCCCACGAGCAGTACTTC
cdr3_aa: CASSDEGSHEQYF

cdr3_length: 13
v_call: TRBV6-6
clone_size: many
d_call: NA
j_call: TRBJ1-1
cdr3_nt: TGTGCCAGCAGCAAACACGCGAACACTGAAGCTTTCTTT
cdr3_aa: CASSKHANTEAFF

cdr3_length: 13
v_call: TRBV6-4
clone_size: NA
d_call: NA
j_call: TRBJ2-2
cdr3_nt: NA
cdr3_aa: CVPGQRTPGSCFF

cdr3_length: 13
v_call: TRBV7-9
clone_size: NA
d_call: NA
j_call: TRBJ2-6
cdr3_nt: TGTGCCAGCAGCTTAGATGGGGCGGACGTCCTGACTTTC
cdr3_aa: CASSLDGADVLTF

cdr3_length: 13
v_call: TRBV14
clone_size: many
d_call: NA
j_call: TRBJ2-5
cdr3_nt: TGTGCCAGCAGCCGAGGGGTACGGGAGACCCAGTACTTC
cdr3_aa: CASSRGVRETQYF

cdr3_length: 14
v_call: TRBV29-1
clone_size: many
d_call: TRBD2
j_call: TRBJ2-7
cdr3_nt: TGCAGCGCATCGGGACTAGCGGGGTTCTACGAGCAGTACTTC
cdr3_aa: CSASGLAGFYEQYF

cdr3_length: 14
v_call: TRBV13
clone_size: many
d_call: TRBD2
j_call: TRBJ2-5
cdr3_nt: TGTGCCACCAGGACTAGCGAGTACCAAGAGACCCAGTACTTC
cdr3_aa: CATRTSEYQETQYF

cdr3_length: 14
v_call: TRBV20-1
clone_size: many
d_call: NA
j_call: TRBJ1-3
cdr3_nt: TGCAGTGCTAGCACACTTTCCTCTGGAAACACCATATATTTT
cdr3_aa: CSASTLSSGNTIYF

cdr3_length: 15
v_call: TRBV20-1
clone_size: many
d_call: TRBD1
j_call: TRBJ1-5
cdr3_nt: TGCAGTGCTAGCCTAACAGGGGCCTCGAATCAGCCCCAGCATTTT
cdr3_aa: CSASLTGASNQPQHF

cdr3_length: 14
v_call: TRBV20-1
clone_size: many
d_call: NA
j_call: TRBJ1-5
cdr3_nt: TGCAGTGCTAGTCGGGTCGAAGGCAATCAGCCCCAGCATTTT
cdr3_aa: CSASRVEGNQPQHF

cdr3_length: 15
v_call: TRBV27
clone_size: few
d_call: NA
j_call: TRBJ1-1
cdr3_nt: TGTGCCAGCAGTTTGTCCGTCGCAGGGGCCACTGAAGCTTTCTTT
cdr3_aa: CASSLSVAGATEAFF

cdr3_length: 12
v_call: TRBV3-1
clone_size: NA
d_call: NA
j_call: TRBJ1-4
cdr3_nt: TGTGCCAGCAGACAGGATGGTGAAAAACTGTTTTTT
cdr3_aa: CASRQDGEKLFF

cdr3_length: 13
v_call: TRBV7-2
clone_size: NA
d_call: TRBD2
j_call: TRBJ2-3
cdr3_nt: TGTGCCAGTGGGACTAGCGGCACAGATACGCAGTATTTT
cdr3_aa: CASGTSGTDTQYF

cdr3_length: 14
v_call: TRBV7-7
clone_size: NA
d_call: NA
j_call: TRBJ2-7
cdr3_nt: TGTGCTAGCAGCTCAAGTAGAGGGAACGATGAGCAGTACTTC
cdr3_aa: CASSSSRGNDEQYF